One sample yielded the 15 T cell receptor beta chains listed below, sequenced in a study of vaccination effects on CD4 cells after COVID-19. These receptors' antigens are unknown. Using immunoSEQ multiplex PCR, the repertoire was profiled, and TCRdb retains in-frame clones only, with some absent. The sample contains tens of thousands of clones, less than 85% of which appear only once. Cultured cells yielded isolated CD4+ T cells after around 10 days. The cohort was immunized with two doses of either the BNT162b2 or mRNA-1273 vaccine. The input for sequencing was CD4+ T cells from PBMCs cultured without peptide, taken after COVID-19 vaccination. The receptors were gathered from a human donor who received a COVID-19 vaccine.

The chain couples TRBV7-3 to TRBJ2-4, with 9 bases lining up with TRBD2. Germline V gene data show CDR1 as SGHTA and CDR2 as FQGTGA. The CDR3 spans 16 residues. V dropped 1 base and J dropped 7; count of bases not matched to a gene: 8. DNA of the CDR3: TGTGCCAGCAGCTTAATGTCATCGGGGACTAGCAACATTCAGTACTTC. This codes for CASSLMSSGTSNIQYF.

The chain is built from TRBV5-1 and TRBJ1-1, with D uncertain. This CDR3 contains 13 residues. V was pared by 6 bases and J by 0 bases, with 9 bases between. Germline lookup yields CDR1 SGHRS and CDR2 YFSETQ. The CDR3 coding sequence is TGCGCCAGCAAGAGAATTCTGAACACTGAAGCTTTCTTT. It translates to CASKRILNTEAFF.

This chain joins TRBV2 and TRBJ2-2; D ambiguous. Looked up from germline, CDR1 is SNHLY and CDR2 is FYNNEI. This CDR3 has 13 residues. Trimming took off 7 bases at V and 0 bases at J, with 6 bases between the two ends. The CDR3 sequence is CASTLPNTGELFF. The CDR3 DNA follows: TGTGCCAGCACTCTCCCGAACACCGGGGAGCTGTTTTTT.

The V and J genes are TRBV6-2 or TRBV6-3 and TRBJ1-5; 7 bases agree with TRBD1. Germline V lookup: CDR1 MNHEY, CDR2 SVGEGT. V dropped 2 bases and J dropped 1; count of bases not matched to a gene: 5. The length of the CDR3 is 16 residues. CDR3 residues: CASSYRQGVSNQPQHF. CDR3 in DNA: TGTGCCAGCAGTTACCGACAGGGAGTGAGCAATCAGCCCCAGCATTTT.

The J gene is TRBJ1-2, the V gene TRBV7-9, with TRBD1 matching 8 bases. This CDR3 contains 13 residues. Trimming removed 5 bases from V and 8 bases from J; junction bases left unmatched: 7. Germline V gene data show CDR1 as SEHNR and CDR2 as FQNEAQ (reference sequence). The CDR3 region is CASSGQGASGYTF. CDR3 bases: TGTGCCAGCAGCGGGCAGGGGGCGTCGGGCTACACCTTC.

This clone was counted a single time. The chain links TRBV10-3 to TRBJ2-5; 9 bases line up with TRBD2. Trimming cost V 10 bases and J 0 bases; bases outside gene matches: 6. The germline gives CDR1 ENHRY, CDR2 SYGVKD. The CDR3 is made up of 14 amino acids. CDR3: CATTKRGDQETQYF. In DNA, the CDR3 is TGTGCCACCACCAAGCGGGGGGACCAAGAGACCCAGTACTTC.

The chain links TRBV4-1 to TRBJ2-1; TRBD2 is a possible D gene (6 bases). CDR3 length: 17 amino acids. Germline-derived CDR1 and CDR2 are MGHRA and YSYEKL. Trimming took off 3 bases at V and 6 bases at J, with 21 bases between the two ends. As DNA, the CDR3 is TGCGCCAGCAGCCACGGTAAAGCATTGGCTAGCGTCAATGAGCAGTTCTTC. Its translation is CASSHGKALASVNEQFF.

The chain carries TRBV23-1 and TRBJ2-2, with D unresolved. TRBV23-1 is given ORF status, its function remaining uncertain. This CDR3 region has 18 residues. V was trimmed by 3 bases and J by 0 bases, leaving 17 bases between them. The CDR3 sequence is CASSQCGRRSANTGELFF. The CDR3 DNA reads TGCGCCAGCAGTCAGTGCGGACGGAGATCCGCGAACACCGGGGAGCTGTTTTTT.

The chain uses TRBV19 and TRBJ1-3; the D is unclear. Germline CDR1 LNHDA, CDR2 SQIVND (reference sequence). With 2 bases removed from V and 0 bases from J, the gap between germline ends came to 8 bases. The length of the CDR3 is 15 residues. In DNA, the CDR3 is TGTGCCAGTAGTATATGGAGTAACTCTGGAAACACCATATATTTT. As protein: CASSIWSNSGNTIYF.

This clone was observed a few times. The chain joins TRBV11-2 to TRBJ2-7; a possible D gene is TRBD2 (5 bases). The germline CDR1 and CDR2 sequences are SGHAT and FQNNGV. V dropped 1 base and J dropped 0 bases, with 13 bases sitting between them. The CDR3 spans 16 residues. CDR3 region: CASSLARIGSSYEQYV. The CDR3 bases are TGTGCCAGCAGCTTAGCGAGGATAGGGAGCTCCTACGAGCAGTACGTC.

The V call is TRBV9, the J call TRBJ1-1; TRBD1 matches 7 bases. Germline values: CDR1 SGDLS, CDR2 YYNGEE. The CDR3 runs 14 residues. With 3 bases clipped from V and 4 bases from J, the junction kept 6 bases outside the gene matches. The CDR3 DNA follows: TGTGCCAGCAGCGCCACCTCAGGGGGCACTGAAGCTTTCTTT. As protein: CASSATSGGTEAFF.

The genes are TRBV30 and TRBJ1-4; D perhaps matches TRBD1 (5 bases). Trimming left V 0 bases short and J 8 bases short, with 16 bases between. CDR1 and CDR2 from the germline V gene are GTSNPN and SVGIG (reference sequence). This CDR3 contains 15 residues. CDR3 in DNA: TGTGCCTGGAGTGTACAACTCGGGGACGGCGAAAAACTGTTTTTT. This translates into CAWSVQLGDGEKLFF.

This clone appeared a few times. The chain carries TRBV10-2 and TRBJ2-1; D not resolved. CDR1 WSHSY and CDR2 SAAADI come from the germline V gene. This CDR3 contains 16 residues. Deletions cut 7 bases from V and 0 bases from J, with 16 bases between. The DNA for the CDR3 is TGCGCCAGCAAGATTGCCCCAGGAAGCTCCTACAATGAGCAGTTCTTC. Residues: CASKIAPGSSYNEQFF.

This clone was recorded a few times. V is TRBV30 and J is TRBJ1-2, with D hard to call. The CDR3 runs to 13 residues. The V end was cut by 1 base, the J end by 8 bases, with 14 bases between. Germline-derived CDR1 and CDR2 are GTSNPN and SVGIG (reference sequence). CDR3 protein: CAWSGNLGWGYTF. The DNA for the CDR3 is TGTGCCTGGAGTGGCAATTTGGGTTGGGGCTACACCTTC.

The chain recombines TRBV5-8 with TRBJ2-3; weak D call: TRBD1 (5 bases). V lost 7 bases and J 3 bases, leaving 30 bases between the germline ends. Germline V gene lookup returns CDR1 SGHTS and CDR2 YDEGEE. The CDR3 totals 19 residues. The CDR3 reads CASPTNPRWALKGTDTQYF. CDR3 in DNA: TGTGCCAGCCCAACTAACCCGCGTTGGGCCCTCAAGGGGACAGATACGCAGTATTTT.